This T cell receptor (beta chain) was retrieved from a study of T cell changes during pregnancy in multiple sclerosis. The germline V gene has CDR1 SGDLS and CDR2 YYNGEE. With 6 bases clipped from V and 7 bases from J, the junction kept 9 bases outside the gene matches. The length of the CDR3 is 15 residues. Some clones are missing from TCRdb's copy, which holds only in-frame ones; the method was immunoSEQ multiplex PCR. The sample has 55,000 to 85,000 clones; roughly 94% are singletons. The TCR comes from a female donor with multiple sclerosis, enrolled in a pregnancy study. The sample in question was peripheral blood, obtained in the third trimester of pregnancy. This chain links TRBV9 with TRBJ2-1; 11 bases fit TRBD1. The CDR3 loop is CASTPRDRGINEQFF. CDR3 nucleotide sequence: TGTGCCAGCACCCCTAGGGACAGGGGGATTAATGAGCAGTTCTTC.